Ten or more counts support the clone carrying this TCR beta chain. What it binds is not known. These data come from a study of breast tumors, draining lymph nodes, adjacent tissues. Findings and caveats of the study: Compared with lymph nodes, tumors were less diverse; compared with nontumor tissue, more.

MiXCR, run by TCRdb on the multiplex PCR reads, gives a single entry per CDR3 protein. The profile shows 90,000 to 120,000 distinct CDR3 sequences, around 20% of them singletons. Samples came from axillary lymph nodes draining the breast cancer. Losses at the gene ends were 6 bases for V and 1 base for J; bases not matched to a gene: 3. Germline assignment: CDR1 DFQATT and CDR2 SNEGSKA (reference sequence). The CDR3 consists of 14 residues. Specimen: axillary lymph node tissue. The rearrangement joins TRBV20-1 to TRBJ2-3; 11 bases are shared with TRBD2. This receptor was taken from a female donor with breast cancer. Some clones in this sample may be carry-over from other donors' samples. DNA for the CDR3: TGCAGTGCCTCGACTAGCGGGGGCACAGATACGCAGTATTTT. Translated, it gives CSASTSGGTDTQYF.